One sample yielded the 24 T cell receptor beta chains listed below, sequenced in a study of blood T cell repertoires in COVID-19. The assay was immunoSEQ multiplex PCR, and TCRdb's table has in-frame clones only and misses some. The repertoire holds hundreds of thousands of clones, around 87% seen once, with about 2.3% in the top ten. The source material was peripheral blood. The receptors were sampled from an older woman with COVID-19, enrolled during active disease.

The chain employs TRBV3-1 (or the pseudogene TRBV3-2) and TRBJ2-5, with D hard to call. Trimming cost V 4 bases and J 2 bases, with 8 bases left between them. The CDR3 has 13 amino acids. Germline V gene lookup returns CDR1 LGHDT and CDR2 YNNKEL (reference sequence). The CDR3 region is CASSPGVQETQYF. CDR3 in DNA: TGTGCCAGCAGCCCCGGAGTACAAGAGACCCAGTACTTC.

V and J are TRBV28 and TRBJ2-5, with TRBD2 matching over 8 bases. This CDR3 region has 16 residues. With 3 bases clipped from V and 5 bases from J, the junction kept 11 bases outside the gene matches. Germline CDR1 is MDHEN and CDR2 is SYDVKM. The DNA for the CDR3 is TGTGCCAGCAGTTTCTTAGCGGGGAGTCGGAGGGAGACCCAGTACTTC. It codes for CASSFLAGSRRETQYF.

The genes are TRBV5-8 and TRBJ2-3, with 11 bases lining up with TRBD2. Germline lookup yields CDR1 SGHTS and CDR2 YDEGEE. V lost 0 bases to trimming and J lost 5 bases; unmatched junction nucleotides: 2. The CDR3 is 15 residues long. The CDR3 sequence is CASSLASGGRDTQYF. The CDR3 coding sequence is TGTGCCAGCAGCTTGGCTAGCGGGGGGAGAGATACGCAGTATTTT.

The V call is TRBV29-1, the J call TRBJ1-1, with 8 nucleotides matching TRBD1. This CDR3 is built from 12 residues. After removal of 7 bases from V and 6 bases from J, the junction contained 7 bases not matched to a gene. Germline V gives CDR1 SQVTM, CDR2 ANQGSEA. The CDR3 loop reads CSGGTGGAEAFF. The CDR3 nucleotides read TGCAGCGGTGGGACAGGTGGGGCTGAAGCTTTCTTT. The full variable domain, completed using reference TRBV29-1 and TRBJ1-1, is SAVISQKPSRDICQRGTSLTIQCQVDSQVTMMFWYRQQPGQSLTLIATANQGSEATYESGFVIDKFPISRPNLTFSTLTVSNMSPEDSSIYLCSGGTGGAEAFFGQGTRLTVV.

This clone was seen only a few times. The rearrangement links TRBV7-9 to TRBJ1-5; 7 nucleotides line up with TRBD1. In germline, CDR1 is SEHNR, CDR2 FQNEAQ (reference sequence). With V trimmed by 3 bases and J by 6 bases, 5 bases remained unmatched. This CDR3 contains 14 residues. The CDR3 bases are TGTGCCAGCAGCTTGGGACAGTCATTTCAGCCCCAGCATTTT. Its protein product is CASSLGQSFQPQHF. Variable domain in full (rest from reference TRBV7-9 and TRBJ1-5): DTGVSQNPRHKITKRGQNVTFRCDPISEHNRLYWYRQTLGQGPEFLTYFQNEAQLEKSRLLSDRFSAERPKGSFSTLEIQRTEQGDSAMYLCASSLGQSFQPQHFGDGTRLSIL.

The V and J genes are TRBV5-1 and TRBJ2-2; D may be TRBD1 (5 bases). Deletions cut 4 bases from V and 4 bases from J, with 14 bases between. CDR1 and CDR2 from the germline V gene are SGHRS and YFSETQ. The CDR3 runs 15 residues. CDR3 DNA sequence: TGCGCCAGCAGCCTGCTGGGGCCAATCACCGGGGAGCTGTTTTTT. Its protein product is CASSLLGPITGELFF.

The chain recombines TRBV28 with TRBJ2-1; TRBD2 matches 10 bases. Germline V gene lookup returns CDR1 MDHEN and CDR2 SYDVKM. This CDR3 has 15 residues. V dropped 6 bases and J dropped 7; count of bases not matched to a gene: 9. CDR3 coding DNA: TGTGCCAGCAGAAATAGCGGGGGGCCCAAGAATGAGCAGTTCTTC. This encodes CASRNSGGPKNEQFF. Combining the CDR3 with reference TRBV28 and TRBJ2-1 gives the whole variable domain DVKVTQSSRYLVKRTGEKVFLECVQDMDHENMFWYRQDPGLGLRLIYFSYDVKMKEKGDIPEGYSVSREKKERFSLILESASTNQTSMYLCASRNSGGPKNEQFFGPGTRLTVL.

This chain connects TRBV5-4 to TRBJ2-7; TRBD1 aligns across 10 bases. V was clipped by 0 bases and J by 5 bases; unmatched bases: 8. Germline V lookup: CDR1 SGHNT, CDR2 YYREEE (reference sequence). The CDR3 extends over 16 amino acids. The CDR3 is CASSLGGDRGRHEQYF. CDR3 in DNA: TGTGCCAGCAGCTTGGGCGGCGACAGGGGGCGCCACGAGCAGTACTTC. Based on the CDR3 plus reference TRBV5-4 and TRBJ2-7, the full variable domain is ETGVTQSPTHLIKTRGQQVTLRCSSQSGHNTVSWYQQALGQGPQFIFQYYREEENGRGNFPPRFSGLQFPNYSSELNVNALELDDSALYLCASSLGGDRGRHEQYFGPGTRLTVT.

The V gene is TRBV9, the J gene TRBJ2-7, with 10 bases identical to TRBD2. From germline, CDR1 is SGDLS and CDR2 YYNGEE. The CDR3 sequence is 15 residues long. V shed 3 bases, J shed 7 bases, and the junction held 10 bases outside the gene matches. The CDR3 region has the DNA TGTGCCAGCAGCGGCAATAGCGGGGGGTTTCAGGAGCAGTACTTC. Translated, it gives CASSGNSGGFQEQYF.

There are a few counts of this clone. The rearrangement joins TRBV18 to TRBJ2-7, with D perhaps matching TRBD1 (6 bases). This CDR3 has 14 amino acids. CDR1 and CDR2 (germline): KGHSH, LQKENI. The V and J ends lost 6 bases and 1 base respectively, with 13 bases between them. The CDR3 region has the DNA TGTGCCAGCTCGTGGGACACTCTTTCCTACGAGCAGTACTTC. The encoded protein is CASSWDTLSYEQYF.

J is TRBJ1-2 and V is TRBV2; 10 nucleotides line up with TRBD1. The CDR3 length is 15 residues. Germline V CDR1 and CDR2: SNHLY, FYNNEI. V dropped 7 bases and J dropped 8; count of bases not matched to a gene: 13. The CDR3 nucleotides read TGTGCCAGCATGGGGACAGGGGACTACTTTAGAGGCTACACCTTC. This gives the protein CASMGTGDYFRGYTF.

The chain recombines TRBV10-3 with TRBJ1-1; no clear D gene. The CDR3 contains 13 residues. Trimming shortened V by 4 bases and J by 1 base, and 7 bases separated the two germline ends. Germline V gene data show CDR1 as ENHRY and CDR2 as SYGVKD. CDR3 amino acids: CAISGTANTEAFF. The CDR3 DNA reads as TGTGCCATCAGTGGTACAGCGAACACTGAAGCTTTCTTT.

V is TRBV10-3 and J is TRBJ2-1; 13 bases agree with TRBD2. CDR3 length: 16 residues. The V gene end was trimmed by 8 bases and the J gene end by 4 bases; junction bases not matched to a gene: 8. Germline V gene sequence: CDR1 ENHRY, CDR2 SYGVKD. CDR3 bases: TGTGCCATCGGACGGACTAGCGGGGGCTCTTACAATGAGCAGTTCTTC. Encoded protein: CAIGRTSGGSYNEQFF.

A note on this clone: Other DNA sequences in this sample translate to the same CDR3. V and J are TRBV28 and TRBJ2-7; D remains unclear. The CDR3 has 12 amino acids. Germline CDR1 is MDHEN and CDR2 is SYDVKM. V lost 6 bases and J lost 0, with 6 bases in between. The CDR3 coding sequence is TGTGCCAGCAGCCTAAACTCCTACGAGCAGTACTTC. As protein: CASSLNSYEQYF.

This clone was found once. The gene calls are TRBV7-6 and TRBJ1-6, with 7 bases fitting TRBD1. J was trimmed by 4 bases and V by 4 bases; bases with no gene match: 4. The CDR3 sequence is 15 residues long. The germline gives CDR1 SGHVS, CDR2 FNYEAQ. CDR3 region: CASSSRQGYNSPLHF. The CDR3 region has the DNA TGTGCCAGCAGCTCCCGACAGGGTTATAATTCACCCCTCCACTTT.

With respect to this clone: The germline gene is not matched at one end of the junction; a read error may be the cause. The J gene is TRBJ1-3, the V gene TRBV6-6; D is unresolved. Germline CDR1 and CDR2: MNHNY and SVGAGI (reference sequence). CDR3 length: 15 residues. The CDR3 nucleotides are TGTGCCAGCACAGGACTGGGGTCCTCTGGAAACATCATATATTTT. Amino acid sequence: CASTGLGSSGNIIYF.

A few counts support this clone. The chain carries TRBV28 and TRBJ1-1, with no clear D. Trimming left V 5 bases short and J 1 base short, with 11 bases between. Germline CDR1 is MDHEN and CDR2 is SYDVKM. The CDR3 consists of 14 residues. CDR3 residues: CASSPGYPNTEAFF. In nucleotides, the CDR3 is TGTGCCAGCAGTCCCGGGTACCCGAACACTGAAGCTTTCTTT.

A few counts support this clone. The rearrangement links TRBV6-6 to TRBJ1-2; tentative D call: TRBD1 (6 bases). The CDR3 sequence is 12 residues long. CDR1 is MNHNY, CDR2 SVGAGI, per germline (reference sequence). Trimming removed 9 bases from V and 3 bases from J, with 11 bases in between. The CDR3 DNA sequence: TGTGCCAGTATAAACAGGGACTATGGCTACACCTTC. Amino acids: CASINRDYGYTF.

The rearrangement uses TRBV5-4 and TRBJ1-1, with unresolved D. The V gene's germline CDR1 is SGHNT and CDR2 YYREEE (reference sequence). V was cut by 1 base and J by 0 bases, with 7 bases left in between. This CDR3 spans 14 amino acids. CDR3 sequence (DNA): TGTGCCAGCAGCTTGAATAGCATGAACACTGAAGCTTTCTTT. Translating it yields CASSLNSMNTEAFF.

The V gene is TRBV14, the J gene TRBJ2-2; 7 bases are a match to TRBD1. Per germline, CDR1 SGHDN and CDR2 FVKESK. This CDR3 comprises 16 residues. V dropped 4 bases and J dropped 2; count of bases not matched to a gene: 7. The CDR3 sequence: CASSPYRDRNTGELFF. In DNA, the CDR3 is TGTGCCAGCAGCCCCTACCGGGACAGAAACACCGGGGAGCTGTTTTTT.

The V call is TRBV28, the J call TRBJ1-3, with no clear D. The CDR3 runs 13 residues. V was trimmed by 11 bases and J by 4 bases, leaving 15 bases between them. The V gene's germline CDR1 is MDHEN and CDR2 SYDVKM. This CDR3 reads CAGGHLGGNTIYF. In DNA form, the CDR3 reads TGTGCCGGAGGTCACCTGGGGGGAAACACCATATATTTT.

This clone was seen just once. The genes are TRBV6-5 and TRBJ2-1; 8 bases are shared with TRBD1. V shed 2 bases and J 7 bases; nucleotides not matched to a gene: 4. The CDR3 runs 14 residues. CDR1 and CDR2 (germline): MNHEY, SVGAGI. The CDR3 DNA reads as TGTGCCAGCAGTTACGGGACAGGTACAAATGAGCAGTTCTTC. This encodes CASSYGTGTNEQFF.

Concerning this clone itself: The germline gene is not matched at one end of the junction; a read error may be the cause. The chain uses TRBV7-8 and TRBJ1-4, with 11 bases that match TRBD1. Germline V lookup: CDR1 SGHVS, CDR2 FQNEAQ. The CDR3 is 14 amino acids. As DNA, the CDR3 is TGTGCCAGCAGCTCCGGGACAGGGGGTCTCGTTTCCCATTTT. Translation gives CASSSGTGGLVSHF. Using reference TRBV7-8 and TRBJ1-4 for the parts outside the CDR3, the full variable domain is GAGVSQSPRYKVAKRGQDVALRCDPISGHVSLFWYQQALGQGPEFLTYFQNEAQLDKSGLPSDRFFAERPEGSVSTLKIQRTQQEDSAVYLCASSSGTGGLVSHFGSGTQLSVL.

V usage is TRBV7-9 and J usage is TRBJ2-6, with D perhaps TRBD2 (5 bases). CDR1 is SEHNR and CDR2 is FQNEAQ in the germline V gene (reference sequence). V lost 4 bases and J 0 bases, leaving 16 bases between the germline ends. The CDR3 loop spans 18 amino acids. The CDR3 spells CASSSRGWTSSGANVLTF. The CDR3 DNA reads TGTGCCAGCAGCTCCCGGGGTTGGACCAGCTCTGGGGCCAACGTCCTGACTTTC.